The 18 T cell receptor beta chains reported below all come from one sample, sequenced in a study of identical twins. Via MiXCR, TCRdb re-called the 5' RACE reads, giving one row per CDR3 protein. Of a few hundred thousand distinct CDR3 sequences listed, 9% are singletons. Sequencing was done on a sample of naive T cells sorted from blood. These TCRs come from a woman aged 45-65 years in good health.

This clonotype was recorded a few times. V is TRBV5-5 and J is TRBJ2-3; 10 bases map to TRBD2. Germline CDR1 reads SGHKS; CDR2 reads YYEKEE (reference sequence). Trimming took 3 bases from V and 6 from J; bases not matched to a gene: 4. The CDR3 covers 14 residues. The CDR3 DNA follows: TGTGCCAGCAGCTATAGCGGGAGGCCGGATACGCAGTATTTT. Its translation is CASSYSGRPDTQYF.

J is TRBJ2-1 and V is TRBV5-5, with a possible D match to TRBD2 (6 bases). V was shortened by 1 base and J by 0 bases, with 8 bases between the two germline ends. The CDR3 runs 15 residues. CDR1 and CDR2 (germline): SGHKS, YYEKEE (reference sequence). The CDR3 reads CASSLFGSSYNEQFF. The CDR3 nucleotides read TGTGCCAGCAGCTTGTTCGGGAGCTCCTACAATGAGCAGTTCTTC.

This clonotype was detected ten times or more. This chain links TRBV9 with TRBJ1-1, with D possibly TRBD1 on 5 matching bases. Germline V CDR1 and CDR2: SGDLS, YYNGEE. The CDR3 runs to 15 residues. V lost 2 bases and J lost 10, with 21 bases in between. CDR3 coding DNA: TGTGCCAGCAGCGTGGGGGACTCCTTACGTTTTCGAGCTTTCTTT. Amino acids: CASSVGDSLRFRAFF.

This clonotype was seen only a few times. This chain uses TRBV20-1 with TRBJ2-1; 7 bases agree with TRBD2. Germline lookup yields CDR1 DFQATT and CDR2 SNEGSKA (reference sequence). The V gene end was trimmed by 5 bases and the J gene end by 8 bases; junction bases not matched to a gene: 15. The CDR3 loop spans 15 amino acids. The CDR3 DNA sequence: TGCAGTGCTCCATCTGTGCGGGGTGGGAGGGATGAGCAGTTCTTC. It translates to CSAPSVRGGRDEQFF.

The chain joins TRBV5-1 to TRBJ1-1, with D unclear. The CDR3 totals 12 residues. V lost 0 bases to trimming and J lost 5 bases, with 5 bases between them. CDR1 and CDR2 from the germline V gene are SGHRS and YFSETQ. This CDR3 reads CASSLASTEAFF. As DNA, the CDR3 is TGCGCCAGCAGCTTGGCTTCTACTGAAGCTTTCTTT. The variable domain in full, with the rest retrieved from reference TRBV5-1 and TRBJ1-1, is KAGVTQTPRYLIKTRGQQVTLSCSPISGHRSVSWYQQTPGQGLQFLFEYFSETQRNKGNFPGRFSGRQFSNSRSEMNVSTLELGDSALYLCASSLASTEAFFGQGTRLTVV.

This chain links TRBV29-1 with TRBJ1-3; maybe TRBD1 (6 bases). Trimming removed 2 bases from V and 4 bases from J, with 12 bases in between. The CDR3 sequence is 14 residues long. In germline, CDR1 is SQVTM, CDR2 ANQGSEA. The DNA of the CDR3 is TGCAGCGTTGAATTGGGGGCTCAGGGAAACACCATATATTTT. This encodes CSVELGAQGNTIYF.

The chain uses TRBV12-3 or TRBV12-4 and TRBJ1-1; tentatively, D is TRBD1 (6 bases). CDR3 length: 14 amino acids. V lost 2 bases and J 5 bases, leaving 12 bases between the germline ends. The CDR3 DNA follows: TGTGCCAGCAGTTTAACAGGGTCGGGAACTGAAGCTTTCTTT. As protein: CASSLTGSGTEAFF.

This clonotype was seen a handful of times. CDR3 residues: CASRNAETQYF. Written as DNA, the CDR3 is TGTGCCAGCAGAAATGCGGAGACCCAGTACTTC. V gene TRBV6-5 combines with J gene TRBJ2-5, with D unresolved. Per germline, CDR1 MNHEY and CDR2 SVGAGI. With 6 bases removed from V and 5 bases from J, the gap between germline ends came to 7 bases. CDR3 length: 11 amino acids.

At least ten counts were recorded for this clonotype. The V and J genes are TRBV10-1 and TRBJ1-1; TRBD1 might be the D (6 bases). V lost 2 bases and J 4 bases, leaving 8 bases between the germline ends. Germline-derived CDR1 and CDR2 are WNHNN and SYGVQD (reference sequence). The CDR3 sequence is 13 residues long. CDR3 sequence: CASSEQGTTEAFF. The CDR3 nucleotides read TGCGCCAGCAGTGAGCAGGGGACCACTGAAGCTTTCTTT.

This clonotype was detected ten times or more. The chain carries TRBV20-1 and TRBJ2-5; D gene ambiguous. V lost 6 bases to trimming and J lost 2 bases, with 16 bases between them. CDR1 and CDR2 (germline): DFQATT, SNEGSKA (reference sequence). The CDR3 is made up of 14 amino acids. In DNA, the CDR3 is TGCAGTGCCCAAAGCCAAAAACTTCAAGAGACCCAGTACTTC. Amino acids: CSAQSQKLQETQYF.

This sequence joins TRBV5-5 and TRBJ1-1, with D uncertain. The germline V and J ends were trimmed by 2 bases and 8 bases, with 13 bases remaining between them. The CDR3 is made up of 13 amino acids. The germline V gene has CDR1 SGHKS and CDR2 YYEKEE (reference sequence). In nucleotides, the CDR3 is TGTGCCAGCAGCTTTCCCCCGGTGGGGGAAGCTTTCTTT. It translates to CASSFPPVGEAFF.

In its sample, this clonotype was seen many times. The chain carries TRBV20-1 and TRBJ2-1; D could derive from TRBD1 or TRBD2 (5 bases each). The germline V gene has CDR1 DFQATT and CDR2 SNEGSKA (reference sequence). The V and J ends lost 0 bases and 3 bases respectively, with 12 bases between them. The CDR3 is 15 residues long. As DNA, the CDR3 is TGCAGTGCTAGAGATGTCCGGGGCCTCTACAATGAGCAGTTCTTC. It yields the protein CSARDVRGLYNEQFF.

The J gene is TRBJ2-7, the V gene TRBV12-3 or TRBV12-4, with D unresolved. V was cut by 5 bases and J by 4 bases, with 12 bases left in between. The CDR3 totals 13 residues. The CDR3 nucleotides are TGTGCCAGCAGTCCCATATTAGGGTACGAGCAGTACTTC. Protein product: CASSPILGYEQYF.

V is TRBV6-2 or TRBV6-3 and J is TRBJ2-2; D may match TRBD1 or TRBD2 (5 bases each). The germline V and J ends were trimmed by 10 bases and 4 bases, with 13 bases remaining between them. The CDR3 extends over 13 amino acids. Germline V lookup: CDR1 MNHEY, CDR2 SVGEGT. CDR3 region: CAIGARFTGELFF. The DNA of the CDR3 is TGTGCCATCGGGGCGCGTTTCACCGGGGAGCTGTTTTTT.

The V call is TRBV4-1, the J call TRBJ1-1; D not certain. Germline CDR1 and CDR2: MGHRA and YSYEKL. This CDR3 contains 12 residues. The germline V and J ends were trimmed by 4 bases and 7 bases, with 10 bases remaining between them. CDR3 in amino acids: CASSRVGSEAFF. Written as DNA, the CDR3 is TGCGCCAGCAGCCGAGTCGGAAGTGAAGCTTTCTTT.

This clonotype was counted between two and nine times. The CDR3 coding sequence is TGCGCCAGCAGCCGCAGCGGAAGGGGGAATGAGCAGTTCTTC. Protein product: CASSRSGRGNEQFF. The chain recombines TRBV4-1 with TRBJ2-1, with D tentatively TRBD1 (6 bases). From germline, CDR1 is MGHRA and CDR2 YSYEKL. This CDR3 has 14 residues. Trimming took off 4 bases at V and 7 bases at J, with 14 bases between the two ends.

This clonotype was counted only a few times. V usage is TRBV12-3 or TRBV12-4 and J usage is TRBJ2-7; 8 positions match TRBD2. The CDR3 has 15 residues. V was clipped by 4 bases and J by 6 bases; unmatched bases: 11. The DNA for the CDR3 is TGTGCCAGCAGTTCCCGGGGGGGATTAGCATCCGAGCAGTACTTC. It codes for CASSSRGGLASEQYF.

V usage is TRBV6-6 and J usage is TRBJ2-1; either TRBD1 or TRBD2 may supply D (6 bases each). Trimming left V 6 bases short and J 0 bases short, with 9 bases between. CDR3 length equals 14 residues. Germline CDR1 is MNHNY and CDR2 is SVGAGI (reference sequence). The CDR3 sequence is CASREGGSYNEQFF. CDR3 DNA sequence: TGTGCCAGCAGGGAGGGGGGCTCCTACAATGAGCAGTTCTTC.